The rows below give T cell receptor beta chains drawn from one sample of a study of T cell responses to AZD1222 COVID-19 vaccine. TCRdb's copy holds only in-frame clones and misses some; the assay was immunoSEQ multiplex PCR. The sample includes around 180,000 clones, about 90% of them seen just once. The sequenced sample was peripheral blood, obtained on day 0 of AZD1222 vaccination. The receptors stem from an adult in good health. The CDR3 runs from the conserved cysteine through the conserved F or W. D genes are given only for firm matches. Size is omitted from some rows. Given values are once, few, many or a class for expanded clones.

16	TRBV9	TRBJ2-3	.	TRBD2	CASSPALAGSTDTQYF	TGTGCCAGCAGCCCTGCCCTAGCGGGTAGCACAGATACGCAGTATTTT
16	TRBV5-1	TRBJ1-2	.	.	CASSLGGAQGNYGYTF	TGCGCCAGCAGCTTGGGGGGGGCGCAGGGGAACTATGGCTACACCTTC
13	TRBV27	TRBJ1-3	few	.	CASSRVRGNTIYF	TGTGCCAGCAGTCGGGTTAGGGGAAACACCATATATTTT
15	TRBV2	TRBJ2-1	.	TRBD2	CASRTSGGFKNEQFF	TGTGCCAGCAGGACTAGCGGGGGTTTTAAAAATGAGCAGTTCTTC
14	TRBV30	TRBJ1-5	.	.	CAWSVQGGEQPQHF	TGTGCCTGGAGTGTACAAGGGGGAGAGCAGCCCCAGCATTTT
15	TRBV6-5	TRBJ2-7	.	.	CASSYSSGPNYEQYF	TGTGCCAGCAGTTACTCCTCCGGTCCGAACTACGAGCAGTACTTC
14	TRBV24-1	TRBJ2-7	.	.	CARNPYGQPYEQYF	TGTGCCCGCAACCCCTATGGACAGCCCTACGAGCAGTACTTC
13	TRBV2	TRBJ1-1	.	.	CASSYTGPTEAFF	TGTGCCAGCAGTTATACAGGGCCCACTGAAGCTTTCTTT
15	TRBV10-3	TRBJ2-3	.	.	CASDDQGWGTDTQYF	TGTGCCTCAGACGACCAGGGTTGGGGCACAGATACGCAGTATTTT
10	TRBV30	TRBJ1-1	.	.	CAWNGAEAFF	TGTGCCTGGAATGGGGCTGAAGCTTTCTTT
15	TRBV7-9	TRBJ2-3	.	TRBD2	CASSSSGGLTDTQYF	TGTGCCAGCAGCTCTAGCGGGGGGCTCACAGATACGCAGTATTTT
14	TRBV28	TRBJ1-1	.	.	CASSPGRMNTEAFF	TGTGCCAGCAGCCCTGGACGGATGAACACTGAAGCTTTCTTT
14	TRBV27	TRBJ1-2	.	TRBD1	CASSDRAANYGYTF	TGTGCCAGCAGTGACAGGGCGGCTAACTATGGCTACACCTTC
18	TRBV7-6	TRBJ2-7	once	.	CASSLSPRSTSGTYEQYF	TGTGCCAGCAGCTTATCCCCGCGGAGCACCTCTGGCACCTACGAGCAGTACTTC
17	TRBV2	TRBJ1-5	.	TRBD1	CASSGFEEDRGNQPQHF	TGTGCCAGCAGTGGATTCGAAGAGGACAGGGGGAATCAGCCCCAGCATTTT
12	TRBV6-5	TRBJ2-7	once	.	CASSAGGNEQYF	TGTGCCAGCAGCGCAGGGGGGAACGAGCAGTACTTC
17	TRBV2	TRBJ2-6	.	.	CASKPGRLSSGANVLTF	TGTGCCAGCAAACCGGGACGGCTGAGCTCTGGGGCCAACGTCCTGACTTTC
14	TRBV11-2	TRBJ2-5	.	TRBD1	CASSFTGGKETQYF	TGTGCCAGCAGCTTTACAGGGGGAAAAGAGACCCAGTACTTC
15	TRBV18	TRBJ1-1	.	.	CASSPEHRANTEAFF	TGTGCCAGCTCACCAGAACACAGGGCGAACACTGAAGCTTTCTTT
15	TRBV19	TRBJ1-5	.	TRBD1	CASSIGTGGAQPQHF	TGTGCCAGTAGTATAGGGACAGGGGGCGCTCAGCCCCAGCATTTT
14	TRBV6-5	TRBJ1-2	.	.	CASSSPTRYNGYTF	TGTGCCAGCAGCTCGCCTACACGGTATAATGGCTACACCTTC
17	TRBV7-2	TRBJ2-3	.	.	CASSPYQRTRSTDTQYF	TGTGCCAGCAGCCCCTACCAACGGACACGCAGCACAGATACGCAGTATTTT
19	TRBV5-1	TRBJ1-6	.	TRBD1	CASSSGTGGVRSYNSPLHF	TGCGCCAGCAGCTCCGGGACAGGAGGCGTTAGGTCCTATAATTCACCCCTCCACTTT
14	TRBV5-6	TRBJ1-6	.	.	CASSFPQGNSPLHF	TGTGCCAGCAGCTTCCCACAGGGTAATTCACCCCTCCACTTT
16	TRBV5-6	TRBJ2-2	.	.	CASSLVGRLNTGELFF	TGTGCCAGCAGCTTGGTGGGACGCCTCAACACCGGGGAGCTGTTTTTT
14	TRBV5-4	TRBJ2-7	.	.	CASSLESSSYEQYF	TGTGCCAGCAGCTTAGAATCAAGCTCCTACGAGCAGTACTTC